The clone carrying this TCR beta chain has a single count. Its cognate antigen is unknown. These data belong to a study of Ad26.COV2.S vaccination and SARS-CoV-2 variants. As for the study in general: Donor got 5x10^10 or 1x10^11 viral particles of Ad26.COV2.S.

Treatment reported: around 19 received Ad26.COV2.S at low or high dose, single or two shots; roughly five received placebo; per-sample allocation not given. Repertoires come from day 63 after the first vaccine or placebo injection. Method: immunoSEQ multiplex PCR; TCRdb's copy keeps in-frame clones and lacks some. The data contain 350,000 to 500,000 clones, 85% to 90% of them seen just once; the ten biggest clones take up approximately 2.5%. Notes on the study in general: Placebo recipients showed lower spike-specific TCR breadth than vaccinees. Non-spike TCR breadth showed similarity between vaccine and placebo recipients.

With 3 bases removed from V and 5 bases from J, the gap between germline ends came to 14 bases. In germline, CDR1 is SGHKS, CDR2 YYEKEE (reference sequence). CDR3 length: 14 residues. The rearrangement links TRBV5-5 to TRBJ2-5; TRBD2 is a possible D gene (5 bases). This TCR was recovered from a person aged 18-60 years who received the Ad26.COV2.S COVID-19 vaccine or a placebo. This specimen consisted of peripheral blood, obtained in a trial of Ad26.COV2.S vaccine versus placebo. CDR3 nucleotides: TGTGCCAGCAGCTCGGTTATCGGGGTGGAGACCCAGTACTTC. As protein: CASSSVIGVETQYF.